Reported below is one T cell receptor (beta chain). As handled by the study authors: The authors estimated nucleated cell counts from reference gene primer amplification. Data came from immunoSEQ multiplex PCR; TCRdb stores just in-frame clones and leaves some out. For V, J and clone size, that table is used; D and trimming come from the DNA. Counted here are some 370,000 clones, around 90% occurring once; the ten biggest clones make up approximately 1.2%. This entry is derived from a study of blood T cell repertoires in COVID-19. Looking at the study overall: Samples of COVID-19 (acute and convalescent) were obtained from the United States, Italy and Spain. T cells, B-cell-depleted T cells, or PBMCs provided the cDNA or gDNA that served as material.

The CDR3 extends over 17 amino acids. CDR1 MDHEN and CDR2 SYDVKM come from the germline V gene. V trimming: 5 bases; J trimming: 3 bases; junction bases outside the gene matches: 11. The source material was peripheral blood. The TCR originated in a man aged 35 to 55 with acute or convalescent COVID-19. The rearrangement uses TRBV28 and TRBJ1-5; 9 nucleotides match TRBD1. The CDR3 spells CASSPFLQGAFNQPQHF. The CDR3 DNA reads TGTGCCAGCAGTCCATTCTTACAGGGGGCATTCAATCAGCCCCAGCATTTT.